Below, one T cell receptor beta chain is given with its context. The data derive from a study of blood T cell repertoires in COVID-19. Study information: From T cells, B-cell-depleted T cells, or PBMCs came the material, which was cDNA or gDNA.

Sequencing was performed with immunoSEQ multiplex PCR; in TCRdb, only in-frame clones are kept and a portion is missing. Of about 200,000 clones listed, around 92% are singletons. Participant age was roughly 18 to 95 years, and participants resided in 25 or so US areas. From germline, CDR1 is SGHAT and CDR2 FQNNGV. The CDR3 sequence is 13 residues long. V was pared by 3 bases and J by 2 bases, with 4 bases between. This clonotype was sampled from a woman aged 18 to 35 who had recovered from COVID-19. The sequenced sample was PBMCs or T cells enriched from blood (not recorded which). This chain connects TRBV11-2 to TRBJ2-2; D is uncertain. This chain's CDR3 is CASSLRNTGELFF. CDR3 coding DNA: TGTGCCAGCAGCTTGAGAAACACCGGGGAGCTGTTTTTT. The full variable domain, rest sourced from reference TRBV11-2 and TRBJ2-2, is EAGVAQSPRYKIIEKRQSVAFWCNPISGHATLYWYQQILGQGPKLLIQFQNNGVVDDSQLPKDRFSAERLKGVDSTLKIQPAKLEDSAVYLCASSLRNTGELFFGEGSRLTVL.